The clone carrying this TCR beta chain occurred once. The antigen is not known. Assay used: immunoSEQ multiplex PCR; TCRdb lists only in-frame clones, some missing. The profile covers approximately 6,000 clones, with 95% to 98% appearing a single time and roughly 1.2% taken by the ten largest. This CDR3 spans 16 amino acids. The V and J ends lost 5 bases and 0 bases, in that order; junction bases with no gene match: 8. Germline CDR1 is MDHEN and CDR2 is SYDVKM. This sample was taken from a study of naive CD8 T cells in extremely preterm neonates. Study-wide results and limits: CDR3 nucleotide sharing was approximately 2.9% in preterm, 0.35% to 0.4% term, 0.03% children, roughly 0.01% adults.

Blood donors were healthy children aged about 16-56 months and healthy nonsmoking adults. The clonotype comes from a human donor in good health. The specimen sequenced was naive CD8+ T cells from blood. This chain uses TRBV28 with TRBJ2-7, with 9 bases lining up with TRBD1. The CDR3, as DNA: TGTGCCAGCAGTCTTCGGACAGGGGAGAGCTCCTACGAGCAGTACTTC. Translated, it gives CASSLRTGESSYEQYF.